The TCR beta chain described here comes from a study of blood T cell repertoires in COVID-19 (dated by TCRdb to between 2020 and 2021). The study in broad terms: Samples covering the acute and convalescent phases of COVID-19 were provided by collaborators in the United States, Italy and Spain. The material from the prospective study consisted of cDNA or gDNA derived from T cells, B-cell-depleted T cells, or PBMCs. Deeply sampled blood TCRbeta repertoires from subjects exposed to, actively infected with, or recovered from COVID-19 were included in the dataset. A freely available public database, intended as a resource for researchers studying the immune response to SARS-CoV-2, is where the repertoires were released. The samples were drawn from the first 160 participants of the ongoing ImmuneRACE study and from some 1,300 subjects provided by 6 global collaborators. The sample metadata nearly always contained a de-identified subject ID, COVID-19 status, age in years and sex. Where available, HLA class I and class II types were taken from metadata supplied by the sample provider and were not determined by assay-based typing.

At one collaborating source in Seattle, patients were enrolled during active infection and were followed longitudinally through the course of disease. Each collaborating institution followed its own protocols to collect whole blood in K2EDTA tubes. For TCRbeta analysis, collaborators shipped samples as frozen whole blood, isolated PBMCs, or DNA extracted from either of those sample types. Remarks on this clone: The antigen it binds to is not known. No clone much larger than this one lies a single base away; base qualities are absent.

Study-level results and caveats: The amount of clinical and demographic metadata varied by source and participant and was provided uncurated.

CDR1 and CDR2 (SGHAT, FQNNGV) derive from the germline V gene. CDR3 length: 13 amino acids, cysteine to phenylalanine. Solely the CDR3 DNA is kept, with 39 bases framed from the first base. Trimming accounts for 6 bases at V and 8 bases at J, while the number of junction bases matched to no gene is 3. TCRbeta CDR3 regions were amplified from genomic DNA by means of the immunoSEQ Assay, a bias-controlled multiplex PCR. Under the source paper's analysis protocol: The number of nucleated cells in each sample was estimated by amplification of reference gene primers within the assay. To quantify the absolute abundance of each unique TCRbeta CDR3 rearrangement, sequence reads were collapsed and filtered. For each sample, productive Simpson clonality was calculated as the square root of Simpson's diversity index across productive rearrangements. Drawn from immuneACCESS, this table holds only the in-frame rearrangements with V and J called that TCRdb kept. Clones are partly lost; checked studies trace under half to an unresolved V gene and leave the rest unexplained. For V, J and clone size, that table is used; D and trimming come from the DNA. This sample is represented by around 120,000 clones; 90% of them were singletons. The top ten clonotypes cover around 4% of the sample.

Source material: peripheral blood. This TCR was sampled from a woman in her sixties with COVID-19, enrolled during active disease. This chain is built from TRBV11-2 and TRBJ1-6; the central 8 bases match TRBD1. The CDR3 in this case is CASRRQGYSPLHF. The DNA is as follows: TGTGCCAGCAGGAGACAGGGGTATTCACCCCTCCACTTT.